Below are 10 T cell receptor beta chains sequenced from a single sample in a study of technical replicates of blood from several donors. Sequencing used immunoSEQ multiplex PCR; TCRdb keeps in-frame clones, though not all of them. This sample carries 70,000 to 85,000 clones, 95% to 98% of them seen once, and the ten largest clones take 0.15% to 0.2%. What was sequenced was T cells isolated from PBMCs. These receptors all come from a human donor in good health.

This chain uses TRBV4-1 with TRBJ1-2; D is unresolved. Trimming removed 0 bases at V and 8 bases at J, with 10 bases between. Germline V gene sequence: CDR1 MGHRA, CDR2 YSYEKL. This CDR3 is 13 amino acids long. The chain's CDR3 is CASSQDLGWGYTF. In DNA, the CDR3 is TGCGCCAGCAGCCAAGATCTGGGCTGGGGCTACACCTTC.

Here the CDR3 DNA reads TGCGCCAGCAGTGGTCGTCGGGGGAGGGACACTGAAGCTTTCTTT. It codes for CASSGRRGRDTEAFF. The rearrangement links TRBV5-1 to TRBJ1-1; D may be TRBD1 (5 bases). Germline-derived CDR1 and CDR2 are SGHRS and YFSETQ. The CDR3 runs to 15 residues. The V end lost 5 bases, the J end lost 3 bases, and 17 bases lay between the germline ends.

The chain carries TRBV28 and TRBJ2-7; a weak D match, TRBD2 (5 bases). V lost 8 bases and J 5 bases, leaving 16 bases between the germline ends. The germline V gene has CDR1 MDHEN and CDR2 SYDVKM. The CDR3 loop spans 13 amino acids. CDR3 region: CASLGMPGNEQYF. The CDR3 bases are TGTGCCAGCCTTGGGATGCCCGGGAACGAGCAGTACTTC.

This clone was detected only once. The J gene is TRBJ2-2, the V gene TRBV9; TRBD1 agrees at 7 bases. Per the germline V gene, CDR1 is SGDLS and CDR2 is YYNGEE. CDR3 length: 16 amino acids. V was pared by 0 bases and J by 5 bases, with 7 bases of the junction left unmatched. Here the CDR3 DNA reads TGTGCCAGCAGCGTAGAAACAGGGGAATTAACCGGGGAGCTGTTTTTT. This codes for CASSVETGELTGELFF.

The rearrangement uses TRBV2 and TRBJ1-5; unclear D gene. The length of the CDR3 is 14 residues. Trimming removed 3 bases from V and 3 bases from J, with 9 bases in between. Per germline, CDR1 SNHLY and CDR2 FYNNEI. In nucleotides, the CDR3 is TGTGCCAGCAGTGAGGCCCACAACAATCAGCCCCAGCATTTT. Residues: CASSEAHNNQPQHF.

This rearrangement joins TRBV4-1 to TRBJ2-1, with a possible D match to TRBD2 (5 bases). Looked up from germline, CDR1 is MGHRA and CDR2 is YSYEKL. This CDR3 is built from 15 residues. Trimming shortened V by 1 base and J by 2 bases, and 9 bases separated the two germline ends. This CDR3 reads CASSQVLATYNEQFF. The CDR3 nucleotides are TGCGCCAGCAGCCAAGTGCTAGCCACCTACAATGAGCAGTTCTTC.

V and J are TRBV27 and TRBJ2-1; 13 bases agree with TRBD2. Germline assignment: CDR1 MNHEY and CDR2 SMNVEV (reference sequence). J was trimmed by 1 base and V by 6 bases; bases with no gene match: 15. This CDR3 comprises 20 residues. The CDR3 here is CASSSLGGGLAGVSYNEQFF. The CDR3 bases are TGTGCCAGCAGCTCCCTGGGGGGTGGACTAGCGGGAGTGTCCTACAATGAGCAGTTCTTC.

The DNA for the CDR3 is TGTGCCAGCAGCTTAGCAAGACAGGGGGCGTTCGATGGCTACACCTTC. This sequence encodes CASSLARQGAFDGYTF. The chain uses TRBV7-9 and TRBJ1-2, with 10 bases that match TRBD1. The CDR3 is 16 amino acids. V was clipped by 0 bases and J by 6 bases; unmatched bases: 7. Looked up from germline, CDR1 is SEHNR and CDR2 is FQNEAQ (reference sequence).

CDR3 sequence reads: CASSEGLGGGYEQYF. The CDR3 DNA is TGTGCCAGCAGTGAAGGGTTAGGGGGCGGCTACGAGCAGTACTTC. The chain carries TRBV6-1 and TRBJ2-7, with 7 bases that match TRBD1. V lost 1 base to trimming and J lost 3 bases; unmatched junction nucleotides: 6. This CDR3 contains 15 residues. CDR1 and CDR2 from the germline V gene are MNHNS and SASEGT.

The genes are TRBV5-1 and TRBJ2-1, with D possibly matching TRBD2 (6 bases). Between the trimmed V and J ends, which lost 1 base and 2 bases, there was a span of 13 bases. This CDR3 region has 16 residues. Germline lookup yields CDR1 SGHRS and CDR2 YFSETQ. CDR3 sequence: CASSLREVVTYNEQFF. CDR3 coding DNA: TGCGCCAGCAGCTTGAGGGAGGTTGTAACCTACAATGAGCAGTTCTTC.